This TCR beta chain was found in a study of early T cells in non-severe SARS-CoV-2 infection. Overall study context: It was bulk RNA from unsorted whole blood that was sequenced, and the chains were unpaired. Study-level points and caveats: Anti-spike CD8 specificities were favored by VDJdb matching, whose results missed private and CD4 specificities.

Only a few counts were recorded for this clonotype. The antigen is undetermined. Researchers tagged individual cDNA molecules with unique molecular identifiers. TCRdb re-derived calls from the 5' RACE reads in MiXCR, one entry per CDR3 protein. This sample has approximately 70,000 distinct CDR3 sequences, with approximately 10% found just once. The CDR3 consists of 15 residues. The sequence derives from an adult who was a healthcare worker with PCR-confirmed SARS-CoV-2 infection or an uninfected control (not recorded which). This chain links TRBV12-2 with TRBJ1-1; TRBD1, the D gene given by the table, was not confirmed from the DNA. TRBV12-2 is annotated as a pseudogene. The specimen was whole blood, collected at baseline. The DNA of the CDR3 is TGTGCAAGTCGCTGGACAAACAGGGAGAACACTGAAGCTTTCTTT. It translates to CASRWTNRENTEAFF.